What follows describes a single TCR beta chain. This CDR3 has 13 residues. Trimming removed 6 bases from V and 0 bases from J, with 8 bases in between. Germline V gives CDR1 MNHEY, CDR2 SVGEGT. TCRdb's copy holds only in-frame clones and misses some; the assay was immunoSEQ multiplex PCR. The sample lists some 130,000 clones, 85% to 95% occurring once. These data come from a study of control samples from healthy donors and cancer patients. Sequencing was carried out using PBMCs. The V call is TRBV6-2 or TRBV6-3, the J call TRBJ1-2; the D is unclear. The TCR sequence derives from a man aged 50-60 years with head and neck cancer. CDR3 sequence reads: CASSPGTNYGYTF. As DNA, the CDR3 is TGTGCCAGCAGCCCGGGGACTAACTATGGCTACACCTTC.